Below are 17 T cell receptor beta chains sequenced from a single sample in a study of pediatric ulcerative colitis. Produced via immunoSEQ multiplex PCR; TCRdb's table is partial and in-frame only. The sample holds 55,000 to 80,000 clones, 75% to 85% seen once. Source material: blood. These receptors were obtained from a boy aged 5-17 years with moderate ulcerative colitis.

The CDR3 DNA reads TGTGCCAGTAGTATGGGCAGGATAGACTATGGCTACACCTTC. Translating it yields CASSMGRIDYGYTF. V is TRBV19 and J is TRBJ1-2; D ambiguous. V lost 3 bases, J lost 3 bases, and 11 bases lay in between. Per germline, CDR1 LNHDA and CDR2 SQIVND (reference sequence). CDR3 length: 14 amino acids.

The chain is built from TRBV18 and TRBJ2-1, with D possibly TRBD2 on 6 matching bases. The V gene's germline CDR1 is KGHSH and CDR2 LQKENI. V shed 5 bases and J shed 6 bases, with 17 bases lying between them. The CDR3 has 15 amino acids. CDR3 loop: CASSTWTTQTNEQFF. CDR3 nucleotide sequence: TGTGCCAGCTCAACCTGGACTACCCAAACCAATGAGCAGTTCTTC.

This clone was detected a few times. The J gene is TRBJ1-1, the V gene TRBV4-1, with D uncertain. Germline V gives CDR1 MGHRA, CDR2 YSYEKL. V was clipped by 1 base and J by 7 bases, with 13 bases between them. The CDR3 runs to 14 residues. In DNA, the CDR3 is TGCGCCAGCAGCCAAGCAGGACCGTGGTATGAAGCTTTCTTT. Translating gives CASSQAGPWYEAFF.

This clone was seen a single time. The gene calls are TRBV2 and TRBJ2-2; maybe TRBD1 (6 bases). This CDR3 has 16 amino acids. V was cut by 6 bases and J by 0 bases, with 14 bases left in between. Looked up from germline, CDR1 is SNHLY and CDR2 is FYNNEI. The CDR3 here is CASRSTGASNTGELFF. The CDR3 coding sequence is TGTGCCAGCAGGTCGACAGGCGCGTCGAACACCGGGGAGCTGTTTTTT.

The CDR3 DNA sequence: TGTGCCAGCAGTGCAGTCCGCCAAGAGACCCAGTACTTC. Its protein product is CASSAVRQETQYF. This chain joins TRBV2 and TRBJ2-5; D remains ambiguous. V dropped 4 bases and J dropped 1 base, with 7 bases sitting between them. The germline CDR1 and CDR2 sequences are SNHLY and FYNNEI. The CDR3 spans 13 residues.

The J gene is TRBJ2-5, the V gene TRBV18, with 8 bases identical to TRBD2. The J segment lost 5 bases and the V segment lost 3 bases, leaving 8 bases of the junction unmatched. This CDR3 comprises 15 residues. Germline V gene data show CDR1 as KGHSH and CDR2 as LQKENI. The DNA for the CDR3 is TGTGCCAGCTCACCCCCAGCGGGAGTCCGGGAGACCCAGTACTTC. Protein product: CASSPPAGVRETQYF.

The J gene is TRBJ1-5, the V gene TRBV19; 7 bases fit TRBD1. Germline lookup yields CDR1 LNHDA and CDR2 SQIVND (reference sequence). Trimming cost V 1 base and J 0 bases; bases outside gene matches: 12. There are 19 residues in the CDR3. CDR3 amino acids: CASSIGGGTGQHSNQPQHF. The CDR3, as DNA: TGTGCCAGTAGTATAGGAGGAGGCACGGGACAGCATAGCAATCAGCCCCAGCATTTT.

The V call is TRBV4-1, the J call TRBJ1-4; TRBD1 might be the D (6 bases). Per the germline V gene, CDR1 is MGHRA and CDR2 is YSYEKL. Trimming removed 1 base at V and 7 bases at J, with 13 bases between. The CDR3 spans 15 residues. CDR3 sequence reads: CASSQVSGVSEKLFF. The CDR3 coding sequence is TGCGCCAGCAGCCAAGTTTCAGGGGTGAGTGAAAAACTGTTTTTT.

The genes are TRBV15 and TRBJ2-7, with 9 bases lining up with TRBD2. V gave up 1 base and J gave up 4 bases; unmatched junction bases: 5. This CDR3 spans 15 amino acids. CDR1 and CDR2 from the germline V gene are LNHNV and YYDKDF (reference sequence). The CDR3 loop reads CATSRGATSGYEQYF. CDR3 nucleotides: TGTGCCACCAGCAGAGGGGCGACTAGCGGATACGAGCAGTACTTC.

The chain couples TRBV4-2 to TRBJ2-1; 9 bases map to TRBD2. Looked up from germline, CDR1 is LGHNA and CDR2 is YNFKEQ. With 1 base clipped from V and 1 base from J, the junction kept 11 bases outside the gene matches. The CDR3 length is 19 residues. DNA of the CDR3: TGTGCCAGCAGCCAAGGAGCCGGAGCGGGAGGCGGGTCCTACAATGAGCAGTTCTTC. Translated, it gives CASSQGAGAGGGSYNEQFF.

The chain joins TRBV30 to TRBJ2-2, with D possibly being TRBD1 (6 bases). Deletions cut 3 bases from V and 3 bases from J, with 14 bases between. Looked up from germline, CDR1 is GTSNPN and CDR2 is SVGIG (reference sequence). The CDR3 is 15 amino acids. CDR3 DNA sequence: TGTGCCTGGAGGGTCCTTGGGGGCCACACCGGGGAGCTGTTTTTT. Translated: CAWRVLGGHTGELFF.

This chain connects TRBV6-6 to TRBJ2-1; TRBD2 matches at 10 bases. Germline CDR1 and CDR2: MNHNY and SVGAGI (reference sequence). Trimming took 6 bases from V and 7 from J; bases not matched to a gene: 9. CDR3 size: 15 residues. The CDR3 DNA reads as TGTGCCAGCAGCGTTTTAGCGGGGGGATTTAATGAGCAGTTCTTC. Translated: CASSVLAGGFNEQFF.

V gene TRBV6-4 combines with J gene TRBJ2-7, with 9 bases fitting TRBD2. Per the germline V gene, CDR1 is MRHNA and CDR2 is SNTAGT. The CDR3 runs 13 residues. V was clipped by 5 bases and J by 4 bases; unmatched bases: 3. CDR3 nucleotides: TGTGCCAGCAGTCCTACTAGCGGGTACGAGCAGTACTTC. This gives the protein CASSPTSGYEQYF.

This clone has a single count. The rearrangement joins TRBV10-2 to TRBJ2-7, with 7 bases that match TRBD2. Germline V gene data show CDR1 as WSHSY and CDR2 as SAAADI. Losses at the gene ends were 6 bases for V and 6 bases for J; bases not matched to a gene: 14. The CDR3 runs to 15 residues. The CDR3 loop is CASRGSASRELEQYF. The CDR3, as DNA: TGCGCCAGCAGGGGGTCGGCCTCGCGGGAGCTCGAGCAGTACTTC.

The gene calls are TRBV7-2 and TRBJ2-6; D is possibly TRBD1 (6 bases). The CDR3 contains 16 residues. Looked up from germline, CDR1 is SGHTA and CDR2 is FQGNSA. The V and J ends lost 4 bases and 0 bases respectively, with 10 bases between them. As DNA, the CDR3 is TGTGCCAGCAGCTCCGGACAGAGCTCTGGGGCCAACGTCCTGACTTTC. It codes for CASSSGQSSGANVLTF.

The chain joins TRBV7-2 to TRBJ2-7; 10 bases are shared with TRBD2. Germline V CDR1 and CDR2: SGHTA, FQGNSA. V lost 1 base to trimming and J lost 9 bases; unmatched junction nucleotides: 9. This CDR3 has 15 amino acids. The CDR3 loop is CASSLERSGRASQYF. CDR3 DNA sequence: TGTGCCAGCAGCTTAGAGCGCAGCGGGAGGGCCTCGCAGTACTTC.

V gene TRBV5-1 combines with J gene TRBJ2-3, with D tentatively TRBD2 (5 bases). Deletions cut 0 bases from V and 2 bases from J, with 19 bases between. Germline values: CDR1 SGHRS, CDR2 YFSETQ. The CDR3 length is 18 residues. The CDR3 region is CASSLVPVDRDNTDTQYF. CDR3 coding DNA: TGCGCCAGCAGCTTGGTCCCCGTGGACCGGGATAACACAGATACGCAGTATTTT.